These 11 T cell receptor beta chains were all obtained from the same sample, sequenced in a study of blood T cell repertoires in COVID-19. Clones were read by immunoSEQ multiplex PCR, and TCRdb kept only the in-frame ones, dropping some. This table holds 200,000 to 250,000 clones, 85% to 90% found once. Sequencing was performed on peripheral blood. The source is a woman between 50 and 59 years old with acute or convalescent COVID-19.

The chain uses TRBV6-2 or TRBV6-3 and TRBJ2-7, with 7 nucleotides matching TRBD2. V trimming: 3 bases; J trimming: 5 bases; junction bases outside the gene matches: 13. CDR1 is MNHEY, CDR2 SVGEGT, per germline. The CDR3 length is 16 residues. CDR3 residues: CASSYNPRESPHEQYF. The CDR3 nucleotides are TGTGCCAGCAGTTATAATCCGCGGGAGAGCCCCCACGAGCAGTACTTC.

V gene TRBV5-4 combines with J gene TRBJ2-7, with 10 bases that match TRBD2. After removal of 5 bases from V and 2 bases from J, the junction contained 7 bases not matched to a gene. Per the germline V gene, CDR1 is SGHNT and CDR2 is YYREEE (reference sequence). The CDR3 is 15 residues long. Written as DNA, the CDR3 is TGTGCCAGCAGGTCTAGCGGGGGCGCTCCCTACGAGCAGTACTTC. Its translation is CASRSSGGAPYEQYF.

The chain recombines TRBV19 with TRBJ2-3; 10 nucleotides line up with TRBD2. Germline V lookup: CDR1 LNHDA, CDR2 SQIVND (reference sequence). The CDR3 length is 14 residues. The junction had 8 bases not matched to a gene; V was cut back by 8 bases and J by 6 bases. The CDR3 here is CASAVAGGSDTQYF. For the CDR3, the DNA is TGTGCCAGTGCCGTAGCGGGGGGCTCGGATACGCAGTATTTT.

The J gene is TRBJ1-6, the V gene TRBV19, with D hard to call. Trimming stripped 4 bases from V and 4 bases from J, with 8 bases between. CDR3 size: 14 residues. Germline loops: CDR1 LNHDA, CDR2 SQIVND (reference sequence). The CDR3 loop reads CASSRAIYNSPLHF. In nucleotides, the CDR3 is TGTGCCAGTAGTAGGGCTATTTATAATTCACCCCTCCACTTT. The full variable domain, its missing parts supplied by reference TRBV19 and TRBJ1-6, is DGGITQSPKYLFRKEGQNVTLSCEQNLNHDAMYWYRQDPGQGLRLIYYSQIVNDFQKGDIAEGYSVSREKKESFPLTVTSAQKNPTAFYLCASSRAIYNSPLHFGNGTRLTVT.

The chain has TRBV9 and TRBJ2-3, with D possibly being TRBD1 (5 bases). Germline CDR1 is SGDLS and CDR2 is YYNGEE. The CDR3 is 15 residues long. With 0 bases removed from V and 1 base from J, the gap between germline ends came to 9 bases. The CDR3 DNA reads as TGTGCCAGCAGCGTAGACCCGACAGGCACAGATACGCAGTATTTT. Translated, it gives CASSVDPTGTDTQYF.

The gene calls are TRBV18 and TRBJ2-1, with a tentative D call TRBD2 (5 bases). The CDR3 length is 16 residues. V shed 0 bases and J shed 4 bases, with 13 bases lying between them. Germline lookup yields CDR1 KGHSH and CDR2 LQKENI. In DNA form, the CDR3 reads TGTGCCAGCTCACCACCGAGGGCGGAGCTGTACAATGAGCAGTTCTTC. It specifies CASSPPRAELYNEQFF.

The chain couples TRBV24-1 to TRBJ2-1; D is possibly TRBD1 (5 bases). The CDR3 sequence is 13 residues long. Trimming shortened V by 9 bases and J by 5 bases, and 13 bases separated the two germline ends. Germline assignment: CDR1 KGHDR and CDR2 SFDVKD. DNA for the CDR3: TGTGCCACCCAAGGGGCCACAAACAATGAGCAGTTCTTC. This translates into CATQGATNNEQFF.

The CDR3 DNA follows: TGTGCCAGCAGTCCGGGGGAAGAGACCCAGTACTTC. Protein product: CASSPGEETQYF. The rearrangement uses TRBV3-1 (or the pseudogene TRBV3-2) and TRBJ2-5; D possibly corresponds to TRBD2 (6 bases). V was clipped by 6 bases and J by 3 bases, with 8 bases between them. The CDR3 is 12 amino acids. CDR1 and CDR2 from the germline V gene are LGHDT and YNNKEL (reference sequence).

The chain is built from TRBV7-8 and TRBJ2-7; weak D call: TRBD2 (5 bases). V lost 2 bases and J lost 1, with 12 bases in between. From germline, CDR1 is SGHVS and CDR2 FQNEAQ. The CDR3 totals 15 residues. The CDR3 spells CASSLLAPRSYEQYF. CDR3 coding DNA: TGTGCCAGCAGCTTACTAGCCCCGCGATCCTACGAGCAGTACTTC.

V is TRBV3-1 (or the pseudogene TRBV3-2) and J is TRBJ2-2; the match to TRBD2 covers 8 bases. The germline CDR1 and CDR2 sequences are LGHDT and YNNKEL (reference sequence). The junction had 5 bases not matched to a gene; V was cut back by 4 bases and J by 7 bases. The CDR3 length is 14 residues. CDR3 protein: CASSRRGGDGELFF. For the CDR3, the DNA is TGTGCCAGCAGCCGTCGGGGGGGCGACGGGGAGCTGTTTTTT.

The rearrangement links TRBV11-2 to TRBJ1-1; D may be TRBD1 (6 bases). This CDR3 spans 13 amino acids. Trimming shortened V by 0 bases and J by 11 bases, and 13 bases separated the two germline ends. Looked up from germline, CDR1 is SGHAT and CDR2 is FQNNGV. CDR3 DNA sequence: TGTGCCAGCAGCTTAGATCTGTGGGGGCGCGCTTTCTTT. It codes for CASSLDLWGRAFF.